This T cell receptor beta chain originates from a study of blood T cells in healthy people across ages (dated by TCRdb to between 2014 and 2016). About the investigation overall: Template switching captured roughly one uniquely barcoded TCR beta cDNA molecule per two T cells in model experiments. Age-related changes in TCR beta repertoire diversity were measured in the study by deep sequencing normalized with unique cDNA molecular identifiers. The donors were divided into four age groups: young (average 16 years), middle-aged (about 40), aged (about 61) and long-lived (roughly 86). For two donors (one aged 18 to 29 and one aged 80 or older), the study analyzed two additional independent replicas of 1 million unique cDNA reads from the same blood draw.

Receptor libraries were prepared by 5' RACE. Sequencing relied on an Illumina HiSeq 2500. A second PCR of about 7 to 12 cycles was run with a J-beta primer mix and a sample-barcoded 5' primer. A unique molecular identifier was introduced onto each TCR beta cDNA molecule by a template-switch 5' adaptor carrying 12 random nucleotides. At least 3 million CDR3-containing paired-end reads were obtained from each sample. First-strand cDNA synthesis was performed from all RNA using the Mint cDNA synthesis kit, with priming by a TRBC-specific oligonucleotide. After uracil-DNA glycosylase treatment, a first 18-cycle PCR used universal primers M1SS and BC2_uni_R on all cDNA. The original methods were these. Normalization of each sample was performed by random selection of 1 million high-quality reads, each carrying a distinct molecular identifier. Instead of being binned into consensus sequences, reads that shared molecular identifiers were thrown out. CDR3 identification, clonotype clustering and error correction used MiTCR with a Q25 quality threshold and the strictest error-elimination algorithm. A nonparametric unseen species model with Euler transformation was used to estimate lower-bound total TCR beta diversity. TCRdb trimmed the raw reads at Q25, called clones with MiXCR and kept productive beta chains. Records with the same CDR3 protein are collapsed into one entry carrying the most frequent genes and DNA. Here the V and J calls rest on TCRdb's processing, not on the authors' analysis. This sample holds 800,000 or so distinct CDR3 sequences; around 25% were observed only once. The top ten constitute approximately 4% of the sample.

Overall results and qualifications from the work: Observed TCR beta diversity per million T cells fell roughly linearly with age, and a significant reduction was already apparent by age roughly 40. A strong correlation was found between observed TCR beta diversity and the percentage of naive T cells measured by flow cytometry. Compared with the aged group, the long-lived group had more naive CD4+ T cells, fewer expanded clones and increased TCR diversity, suggesting age selection. Conclusive comparison of naive and antigen-experienced compartments was prevented by the profiling of bulk unsorted PBMCs. Because donor CMV infection status was unknown, age-related changes in expanded clonotypes were potentially confounded. Estimates of total diversity based on one million sequenced T cells were considered lower bounds and underestimates.

Comment on this clonotype: Its antigen remains unidentified. The input lacks base qualities; no much larger clone sits a single base away.

Including the terminal cysteine and phenylalanine, the CDR3 comprises 16 residues. Left in the record is the CDR3 DNA by itself, 48 bases read in frame from the first base. V is clipped by 4 bases and J by 3 bases, and the sequence between their germline boundaries is 18 bases long. The germline V gene yields MDHEN for CDR1 and SYDVKM for CDR2. The approximately 39 donors, aged about 6 to 95 years, were systemically healthy Caucasian individuals from Russia. Approximately 10 milliliters of peripheral blood were collected from each donor into EDTA-treated Vacutainer tubes. Ficoll-Paque density-gradient centrifugation was used to isolate PBMCs, with at least 7 million per sample. Trizol reagent was used to extract total RNA from PBMCs, with at least 5.5 micrograms per sample. The percentages of naive CD45RAhigh/CD27high T cells were determined by flow cytometry on a PBMC aliquot from every donor. This same sample was also taken into another study, of T cells of mothers and their children. From that second study: The donors were nine systemically healthy Caucasian individuals, made up of three mothers and their six children. cDNA synthesis used all of the extracted RNA, with around 1.4 ug of RNA in each 15 ul reaction. In the second PCR, the M1S primer added sample barcodes and 2-4 random nucleotides. Over 10 million TCR beta CDR3 reads came from each mother, compared with around 3 million reads from each child. Thymic selection similarly shapes TCR recombination output in related and unrelated pairs, with minor effect from inherited differences. Related mother-child pairs always showed normalized repertoire overlap that was slightly higher than in unrelated mother-child pairs, though the difference was never significant. Persistent microchimeric T cell clones were not detected, at a sensitivity of around 99 clones per million clonotypes. The study used deep NGS to compare TCR beta repertoires of mothers and children, seeking features distinguishing related mother-child pairs from unrelated individuals. On average, the children were about 10 +/- 4 years old, while the mothers were roughly 40 +/- 4 years old. After adapters were ligated using NEBNext reagents, the libraries underwent 100+100 nt paired-end sequencing on an Illumina HiSeq 2000. To prevent cross-contamination, the mother and child libraries were prepared one month apart and sequenced in separate runs. For each donor, between about 500,000 and 2,000,000 distinct TCR beta clonotypes were identified. Naive TCR beta clonotypes were estimated from low-frequency clonotypes matched to each donor's FACS-determined naive share, without sorting.

Recombination linked TRBV28 to TRBJ2-5; TRBD2 is a weak D gene call, 6 bases matching. This TCR came from a boy aged 5 to 17 in good health. The sequencing input was blood. The sequenced DNA: TGTGCCAGCAGTTCCCTACTTCCTATAGCGGAAGAGACCCAGTACTTC. This codes for CASSSLLPIAEETQYF.